Following are 27 T cell receptor beta chains from one sample sequenced in a study of response to subunit inactivated influenza vaccine. MiXCR, run by TCRdb on the RT-PCR reads, gives a single entry per CDR3 protein. The table includes roughly 670,000 distinct CDR3 sequences, approximately 14% detected once. The material sequenced was PBMCs from blood, taken 14 days before vaccination. Receptors were obtained from a man in his fifties or sixties who received an inactivated influenza vaccine.

This clonotype was observed a handful of times. The gene calls are TRBV11-1 and TRBJ2-7; D gene uncertain. This CDR3 has 14 amino acids. CDR1 and CDR2 from the germline V gene are SGHAT and FQDESV (reference sequence). V shed 5 bases and J shed 1 base, with 12 bases lying between them. The CDR3 region is CASSPGEGSYEQYF. The CDR3 bases are TGTGCCAGCAGCCCAGGTGAAGGGTCCTACGAGCAGTACTTC.

This clonotype has ten or more counts. The V call is TRBV19, the J call TRBJ1-1; TRBD1 matches at 7 bases. CDR1 and CDR2 from the germline V gene are LNHDA and SQIVND (reference sequence). The CDR3 length is 14 residues. V trimming: 9 bases; J trimming: 0 bases; junction bases outside the gene matches: 7. CDR3 DNA sequence: TGTGCCAGCAGAAGACAGGGACTGAACACTGAAGCTTTCTTT. It translates to CASRRQGLNTEAFF.

The chain combines TRBV7-9 with TRBJ2-3; perhaps TRBD2 as D (7 bases). The V end lost 0 bases, the J end lost 10 bases, and 11 bases lay between the germline ends. Germline CDR1 reads SEHNR; CDR2 reads FQNEAQ (reference sequence). The CDR3 loop spans 13 amino acids. CDR3 protein: CASSLAGGPAQYF. CDR3 nucleotide sequence: TGTGCCAGCAGCTTAGCGGGGGGGCCCGCGCAGTATTTT.

V gene TRBV29-1 combines with J gene TRBJ1-1; no clear D. V was trimmed by 7 bases and J by 3 bases, leaving 12 bases between them. This CDR3 is 12 amino acids long. Germline V CDR1 and CDR2: SQVTM, ANQGSEA. This CDR3 reads CSAMGRHTEAFF. The CDR3 DNA is TGCAGCGCTATGGGTAGGCACACTGAAGCTTTCTTT.

This clonotype was observed a handful of times. The J gene is TRBJ2-2, the V gene TRBV6-1, with unresolved D. The CDR3 has 15 residues. Germline-derived CDR1 and CDR2 are MNHNS and SASEGT. Deletions cut 10 bases from V and 3 bases from J, with 18 bases between. The CDR3 nucleotides are TGTGCCATCCCAAAGGGCCAGAGATACACCGGGGAGCTGTTTTTT. This sequence encodes CAIPKGQRYTGELFF.

This clonotype has only a few counts. V and J are TRBV20-1 and TRBJ2-3; D gene uncertain. The ends were cut back, 1 base at V and 6 bases at J, with 11 bases in the middle. CDR3 length equals 13 residues. Germline V CDR1 and CDR2: DFQATT, SNEGSKA (reference sequence). CDR3 loop: CSARVSLSDTQYF. CDR3 sequence (DNA): TGCAGTGCTAGAGTGTCTCTCTCCGATACGCAGTATTTT.

The rearrangement links TRBV11-2 to TRBJ2-5; D is possibly TRBD1 or TRBD2 (5 bases each). CDR1 is SGHAT, CDR2 FQNNGV, per germline. V shed 2 bases and J shed 5 bases, with 18 bases lying between them. This CDR3 comprises 16 residues. The CDR3 loop reads CASSLSHGGRLETQYF. DNA of the CDR3: TGTGCCAGCAGCTTATCCCATGGGGGAAGGTTGGAGACCCAGTACTTC. The full variable domain, its missing parts supplied by reference TRBV11-2 and TRBJ2-5, is EAGVAQSPRYKIIEKRQSVAFWCNPISGHATLYWYQQILGQGPKLLIQFQNNGVVDDSQLPKDRFSAERLKGVDSTLKIQPAKLEDSAVYLCASSLSHGGRLETQYFGPGTRLLVL.

J is TRBJ2-6 and V is TRBV25-1, with D perhaps TRBD1 (5 bases). Trimming stripped 8 bases from V and 1 base from J, with 9 bases between. CDR1 is MGHDK, CDR2 SYGVNS, per germline. The CDR3 sequence is 14 residues long. The CDR3 DNA reads TGTGCCAGCGGAAGGGGTTCTGGGGCCAACGTCCTGACTTTC. It translates to CASGRGSGANVLTF.

This sequence joins TRBV7-3 and TRBJ2-3, with 13 bases matching TRBD2. The V gene's germline CDR1 is SGHTA and CDR2 FQGTGA. V was clipped by 5 bases and J by 2 bases; unmatched bases: 4. The CDR3 has 16 residues. CDR3 sequence: CASSDGLAGVTDTQYF. The DNA for the CDR3 is TGTGCCAGCAGCGATGGACTAGCGGGAGTCACAGATACGCAGTATTTT.

This clonotype has just a few counts. The chain is built from TRBV5-1 and TRBJ2-5; 8 bases are a match to TRBD1. The CDR3 runs 15 residues. Germline trimming cut 4 bases from V and 2 bases from J; bases unmatched to any gene: 7. Per the germline V gene, CDR1 is SGHRS and CDR2 is YFSETQ. CDR3 sequence reads: CASSNQGASQETQYF. The DNA of the CDR3 is TGCGCCAGCAGCAATCAGGGGGCCTCTCAAGAGACCCAGTACTTC. Based on the CDR3 plus reference TRBV5-1 and TRBJ2-5, the full variable domain is KAGVTQTPRYLIKTRGQQVTLSCSPISGHRSVSWYQQTPGQGLQFLFEYFSETQRNKGNFPGRFSGRQFSNSRSEMNVSTLELGDSALYLCASSNQGASQETQYFGPGTRLLVL.

This clonotype has more than one count but fewer than ten. The genes are TRBV7-9 and TRBJ2-2, with D hard to call. Germline CDR1 reads SEHNR; CDR2 reads FQNEAQ (reference sequence). The CDR3 totals 15 residues. Trimming left V 1 base short and J 5 bases short, with 11 bases between. The CDR3 DNA reads TGTGCCAGCAGCTTAGAGGTCTCTAGAACCGGGGAGCTGTTTTTT. The encoded protein is CASSLEVSRTGELFF.

This clonotype was picked up a small number of times. This chain connects TRBV28 to TRBJ1-5; D remains ambiguous. This CDR3 has 13 amino acids. In germline, CDR1 is MDHEN, CDR2 SYDVKM. The V gene lost 4 bases and the J gene lost 6 bases, with 10 bases spanning the gap. The CDR3 coding sequence is TGTGCCAGCAGTTATCGGGGAATTCAGCCCCAGCATTTT. It specifies CASSYRGIQPQHF. The full variable domain, rest sourced from reference TRBV28 and TRBJ1-5, is DVKVTQSSRYLVKRTGEKVFLECVQDMDHENMFWYRQDPGLGLRLIYFSYDVKMKEKGDIPEGYSVSREKKERFSLILESASTNQTSMYLCASSYRGIQPQHFGDGTRLSIL.

This chain connects TRBV12-3 or TRBV12-4 to TRBJ2-7; 13 positions agree with TRBD2. V shed 5 bases and J 2 bases; nucleotides not matched to a gene: 6. The length of the CDR3 is 16 residues. The CDR3 nucleotides are TGTGCCAGCAGTCCCGGACTAGCGGGAGACCCCTACGAGCAGTACTTC. Its protein is CASSPGLAGDPYEQYF.

The chain is built from TRBV2 and TRBJ1-1; tentatively, D is TRBD1 (6 bases). The CDR3 has 13 residues. Trimming shortened V by 6 bases and J by 10 bases, and 18 bases separated the two germline ends. Germline lookup yields CDR1 SNHLY and CDR2 FYNNEI. The CDR3 reads CASSPENRVRAFF. For the CDR3, the DNA is TGTGCCAGCAGCCCCGAAAACAGGGTGCGAGCTTTCTTT.

A few counts support this clonotype. This rearrangement joins TRBV4-3 to TRBJ2-1; TRBD1 matches at 8 bases. CDR1 is LGHNA, CDR2 YSLEER, per germline. The CDR3 runs 14 residues. The V segment lost 4 bases and the J segment 7 bases; nucleotides outside the gene matches: 6. For the CDR3, the DNA is TGCGCCAGCAGCCGGGGGGACAGGAGGAATGAGCAGTTCTTC. This codes for CASSRGDRRNEQFF.

Many counts were recorded for this clonotype. This chain links TRBV18 with TRBJ2-2, with 8 bases lining up with TRBD1. The CDR3 runs to 15 residues. Trimming removed 6 bases from V and 0 bases from J; junction bases left unmatched: 3. CDR1 and CDR2 from the germline V gene are KGHSH and LQKENI. CDR3 loop: CASSRGQANTGELFF. CDR3 bases: TGTGCCAGCTCGCGGGGACAGGCGAACACCGGGGAGCTGTTTTTT.

This clonotype came up a few times. The CDR3 protein is CASSGTSGISYEQYF. Written as DNA, the CDR3 is TGTGCCAGCAGTGGGACTAGCGGGATTTCCTACGAGCAGTACTTC. The chain couples TRBV28 to TRBJ2-7; TRBD2 matches at 13 bases. The V gene's germline CDR1 is MDHEN and CDR2 SYDVKM. CDR3 length: 15 amino acids. V dropped 5 bases and J dropped 1; count of bases not matched to a gene: 2.

This clonotype was observed a handful of times. The rearrangement joins TRBV15 to TRBJ1-5; the match to TRBD1 covers 8 bases. This CDR3 is 13 amino acids long. Germline V gene sequence: CDR1 LNHNV, CDR2 YYDKDF (reference sequence). Losses at the gene ends were 7 bases for V and 4 bases for J; bases not matched to a gene: 3. The CDR3 region has the DNA TGTGCCACCACGACAGGGGAGAATCAGCCCCAGCATTTT. Encoded protein: CATTTGENQPQHF. Full variable domain (outside the CDR3, taken from reference TRBV15 and TRBJ1-5): DAMVIQNPRYQVTQFGKPVTLSCSQTLNHNVMYWYQQKSSQAPKLLFHYYDKDFNNEADTPDNFQSRRPNTSFCFLDIRSPGLGDTAMYLCATTTGENQPQHFGDGTRLSIL.

This clonotype was recorded at least ten times. This chain connects TRBV6-2 or TRBV6-3 to TRBJ1-1; D perhaps matches TRBD1 (5 bases). The CDR3 contains 12 residues. Germline CDR1 and CDR2: MNHEY and SVGEGT. Trimming removed 6 bases at V and 5 bases at J, with 10 bases between. CDR3 amino acids: CASSPGQTEAFF. DNA for the CDR3: TGTGCCAGCAGCCCGGGGCAGACTGAAGCTTTCTTT.

This clonotype was recorded a few times. V usage is TRBV12-3 or TRBV12-4 and J usage is TRBJ2-7, with TRBD2 matching 12 bases. CDR3 size: 13 residues. V gave up 9 bases and J gave up 4 bases; unmatched junction bases: 4. The CDR3 bases are TGTGCCAGTTCCGGACTAGCGGGGTACGAGCAGTACTTC. Its translation is CASSGLAGYEQYF.

The chain combines TRBV5-6 with TRBJ1-1; possibly TRBD1 for D (6 bases). The germline V and J ends were trimmed by 4 bases and 0 bases, with 13 bases remaining between them. This CDR3 has 15 amino acids. The germline V gene encodes CDR1 SGHDT and CDR2 YYEEEE. The CDR3 bases are TGTGCCAGCAGCCTACTTAGGACAGTGAACACTGAAGCTTTCTTT. Its translation: CASSLLRTVNTEAFF.

This clonotype turned up a few times. The rearrangement uses TRBV7-9 and TRBJ2-1; 9 positions agree with TRBD2. This CDR3 comprises 15 residues. J lost 10 bases, V lost 2 bases, and 9 bases had no gene match. CDR1 SEHNR and CDR2 FQNEAQ come from the germline V gene (reference sequence). The CDR3 here is CASSLLAGAPTEQFF. CDR3 coding DNA: TGTGCCAGCAGCTTATTAGCGGGGGCCCCCACGGAGCAGTTCTTC.

The chain recombines TRBV10-3 with TRBJ2-1; D possibly corresponds to TRBD2 (5 bases). The CDR3 spans 13 residues. Trimming cost V 10 bases and J 6 bases, with 16 bases left between them. The germline gives CDR1 ENHRY, CDR2 SYGVKD. In nucleotides, the CDR3 is TGTGCCACTAGCTCGTTCCTGTTCAATGAGCAGTTCTTC. Protein: CATSSFLFNEQFF.

The chain has TRBV4-3 and TRBJ1-4, with TRBD1 identical over 7 bases. There are 16 residues in the CDR3. V was pared by 0 bases and J by 8 bases, with 9 bases of the junction left unmatched. Germline V gives CDR1 LGHNA, CDR2 YSLEER. The CDR3 DNA sequence: TGCGCCAGCAGCCAAGATCTACCAGGGGGTATCGAAAAACTGTTTTTT. Translated: CASSQDLPGGIEKLFF.

This clonotype was picked up a small number of times. V usage is TRBV20-1 and J usage is TRBJ2-3; the match to TRBD1 covers 7 bases. Losses at the gene ends were 0 bases for V and 4 bases for J; bases not matched to a gene: 10. Germline assignment: CDR1 DFQATT and CDR2 SNEGSKA (reference sequence). CDR3 length: 16 amino acids. CDR3 sequence reads: CSARDVPGQLSDTQYF. CDR3 in DNA: TGCAGTGCTAGAGATGTGCCGGGACAGCTCTCAGATACGCAGTATTTT.

This clonotype has more than one count but fewer than ten. The V and J genes are TRBV4-2 and TRBJ2-3; no firm D call. This CDR3 has 15 amino acids. The V and J ends lost 0 bases and 2 bases respectively, with 9 bases between them. In germline, CDR1 is LGHNA, CDR2 YNFKEQ. This chain's CDR3 is CASSQDLDPTDTQYF. The CDR3 nucleotides read TGTGCCAGCAGCCAAGACCTAGATCCCACAGATACGCAGTATTTT.

This clonotype occurred many times. The genes are TRBV6-2 or TRBV6-3 and TRBJ2-7, with D tentatively TRBD2 (6 bases). Germline CDR1 reads MNHEY; CDR2 reads SVGEGT. The germline V and J ends were trimmed by 5 bases and 2 bases, with 28 bases remaining between them. The CDR3 has 19 amino acids. The CDR3 spells CASSKLVRGSRREAYEQYF. The CDR3 nucleotides are TGTGCCAGCAGTAAATTAGTCCGTGGCTCTCGAAGGGAGGCCTACGAGCAGTACTTC.